A single sample gave rise to the 13 T cell receptor beta chains below, sequenced in a study of blood T cell repertoires in COVID-19. The assay was immunoSEQ multiplex PCR, and TCRdb's table has in-frame clones only and misses some. The sample has around 150,000 clones, roughly 84% seen once. Source material: peripheral blood. These receptor sequences come from an elderly woman with active or convalescent COVID-19.

The chain employs TRBV18 and TRBJ2-3, with D possibly TRBD2 on 5 matching bases. The germline V and J ends were trimmed by 2 bases and 4 bases, with 10 bases remaining between them. The CDR3 loop spans 14 amino acids. CDR1 and CDR2 (germline): KGHSH, LQKENI. CDR3 sequence: CASSPMGSADTQYF. The CDR3 DNA reads as TGTGCCAGCTCACCAATGGGGAGCGCAGATACGCAGTATTTT.

The chain is built from TRBV9 and TRBJ1-6; D perhaps matches TRBD1 (6 bases). The V end lost 1 base, the J end lost 9 bases, and 20 bases lay between the germline ends. CDR1 is SGDLS and CDR2 is YYNGEE in the germline V gene. The CDR3 runs to 17 residues. Written as DNA, the CDR3 is TGTGCCAGCAGCGTAAGCGGACTAGGGGGGGCCACTTCACCCCTCCACTTT. Amino acids: CASSVSGLGGATSPLHF.

This clone was seen only a few times. This CDR3 reads CASSLAGGLETQYF. In DNA form, the CDR3 reads TGTGCCAGCAGCTTGGCAGGGGGCTTGGAGACCCAGTACTTC. The chain has TRBV5-6 and TRBJ2-5; 8 bases match TRBD1. The ends lost 0 bases at V and 5 bases at J; junction bases unmatched: 3. The germline V gene encodes CDR1 SGHDT and CDR2 YYEEEE. The length of the CDR3 is 14 residues.

The rearrangement links TRBV19 to TRBJ1-4, with 7 bases fitting TRBD1. Germline V gene sequence: CDR1 LNHDA, CDR2 SQIVND (reference sequence). The junction had 4 bases not matched to a gene; V was cut back by 5 bases and J by 4 bases. The CDR3 runs to 14 residues. The CDR3: CASSLGQYNEKLFF. In DNA, the CDR3 is TGTGCCAGTAGTTTGGGACAGTATAATGAAAAACTGTTTTTT.

The V gene is TRBV7-2, the J gene TRBJ2-7, with 8 positions matching TRBD1. V lost 4 bases and J lost 9; bases outside the gene matches: 17. The CDR3 totals 16 residues. Germline lookup yields CDR1 SGHTA and CDR2 FQGNSA. The CDR3, as DNA: TGTGCCAGCAGCTCAACGCGCCAGGACAGGGAGCGTCGGCAGTACTTC. Its protein product is CASSSTRQDRERRQYF.

The gene calls are TRBV11-2 and TRBJ2-7; tentative D call: TRBD2 (5 bases). The germline CDR1 and CDR2 sequences are SGHAT and FQNNGV. This CDR3 is built from 13 residues. V was clipped by 4 bases and J by 4 bases, with 11 bases between them. In DNA form, the CDR3 reads TGTGCCAGCAGCTCTGAACTAGGGTACGAGCAGTACTTC. Residues: CASSSELGYEQYF.

The chain employs TRBV3-1 (or the pseudogene TRBV3-2) and TRBJ1-6, with D tentatively TRBD1 (5 bases). This CDR3 spans 16 amino acids. V gave up 0 bases and J gave up 5 bases, with 11 bases separating them. Germline V CDR1 and CDR2: LGHDT, YNNKEL (reference sequence). The DNA for the CDR3 is TGTGCCAGCAGCCAAGATGGGGCAAGGGATAATTCACCCCTCCACTTT. Protein: CASSQDGARDNSPLHF.

This clone has just one count. The chain employs TRBV4-3 and TRBJ2-7, with D tentatively TRBD2 (6 bases). The V gene lost 4 bases and the J gene lost 2 bases, with 18 bases spanning the gap. This CDR3 spans 16 amino acids. Germline V gene data show CDR1 as LGHNA and CDR2 as YSLEER. CDR3 sequence: CASSRSRGDPPYEQYF. DNA of the CDR3: TGCGCCAGCAGCCGATCGCGCGGGGACCCACCCTACGAGCAGTACTTC.

The V call is TRBV5-1, the J call TRBJ1-2, with 9 bases aligning to TRBD1. Germline-derived CDR1 and CDR2 are SGHRS and YFSETQ. V dropped 0 bases and J dropped 7; count of bases not matched to a gene: 7. The CDR3 totals 15 residues. The CDR3 sequence is CASSLAGDREGGYTF. The CDR3 nucleotides are TGCGCCAGCAGCTTGGCCGGGGACAGGGAGGGTGGCTACACCTTC.

This clone has a single count. This rearrangement joins TRBV5-5 to TRBJ1-1; 10 bases match TRBD1. CDR3 length equals 16 residues. J gave up 4 bases and V 4 bases, and 10 bases lay outside the gene matches. Germline CDR1 and CDR2: SGHKS and YYEKEE (reference sequence). CDR3 nucleotide sequence: TGTGCCAGCAGCATAAGACAGGGGGCTAGCGGCACTGAAGCTTTCTTT. It codes for CASSIRQGASGTEAFF.

The CDR3 region has the DNA TGTGCCAGCAGTTCCGGACAGGGGGCAGCGATATCGAATTCACCCCTCCACTTT. Protein: CASSSGQGAAISNSPLHF. The chain recombines TRBV5-4 with TRBJ1-6; 11 bases agree with TRBD1. The CDR3 contains 18 residues. Germline lookup yields CDR1 SGHNT and CDR2 YYREEE (reference sequence). Trimming at V came to 5 bases and at J to 7 bases, leaving 14 bases not matched to a gene. Together with reference TRBV5-4 and TRBJ1-6, the CDR3 gives the full variable domain: ETGVTQSPTHLIKTRGQQVTLRCSSQSGHNTVSWYQQALGQGPQFIFQYYREEENGRGNFPPRFSGLQFPNYSSELNVNALELDDSALYLCASSSGQGAAISNSPLHFGNGTRLTVT.

V gene TRBV7-2 combines with J gene TRBJ1-3; TRBD1 agrees at 7 bases. The CDR3 totals 17 residues. The germline V gene has CDR1 SGHTA and CDR2 FQGNSA. Trimming cost V 5 bases and J 0 bases; bases outside gene matches: 10. CDR3 in DNA: TGTGCCAGCAGCCTGACCGGGACAGCCACCTCTGGAAACACCATATATTTT. It yields the protein CASSLTGTATSGNTIYF.

This sequence joins TRBV12-3 or TRBV12-4 and TRBJ1-2; D is uncertain. Trimming stripped 6 bases from V and 8 bases from J, with 13 bases between. There are 12 residues in the CDR3. CDR3 in amino acids: CASSPPLGGYTF. The DNA for the CDR3 is TGTGCCAGCAGCCCACCTTTGGGCGGCTACACCTTC.